The 22 T cell receptor beta chains given below trace back to one sample, sequenced in a study of tumor-infiltrating lymphocytes in primary liver carcinoma. Production of TCR beta cDNA used around 460 ng total RNA together with a constant-region primer. Amplification in three nested multiplex PCR rounds with slightly modified ARM-PCR gave rise to TCR beta libraries. For 10 cycles apiece, the opening two PCR rounds ran with TRBV1-TRBV30 forward primers and a C-beta reverse primer. MiXCR, run by TCRdb on the multiplex PCR reads, gives a single entry per CDR3 protein. The table shows more than 85,000 distinct CDR3 sequences, with around 80% occurring only once. Scientists recovered RNA and DNA together from around 18-30 mg of unsorted bulk tissue. Source material: liver tumor tissue from sampling region 3. The subset: tumor region T3, left-lateral pole. These receptors were taken from a man aged 35-49 years with primary liver carcinoma and hepatitis B virus infection.

This clonotype was detected a few times. Compared with germline, one end of the junction differs, possibly owing to a read error. The chain joins TRBV6-5 to TRBJ1-6, with 7 positions matching TRBD1. The germline V gene encodes CDR1 MNHEY and CDR2 SVGAGI. This CDR3 is built from 15 residues. CDR3 DNA sequence: TGTGCCAGCAGTAACACACAGGGGCTGGAGTCACCCCCCCACTTT. Translated, it gives CASSNTQGLESPPHF.

This clonotype was observed at least ten times. The chain recombines TRBV5-1 with TRBJ1-1; 8 bases match TRBD1. Germline-derived CDR1 and CDR2 are SGHRS and YFSETQ. Trimming removed 2 bases from V and 4 bases from J; junction bases left unmatched: 1. The CDR3 is made up of 13 amino acids. For the CDR3, the DNA is TGCGCCAGCAGCTTCGGACAGGGCACTGAAGCTTTCTTT. Translation gives CASSFGQGTEAFF.

The genes are TRBV12-3 or TRBV12-4 and TRBJ2-1; TRBD1 or TRBD2 may be the D gene (6 bases each). CDR3 size: 14 residues. Trimming stripped 10 bases from V and 4 bases from J, with 17 bases between. The CDR3 sequence: CATMTRGRYNEQFF. In nucleotides, the CDR3 is TGTGCCACTATGACTAGGGGGAGATACAATGAGCAGTTCTTC.

This clonotype was observed many times. This chain connects TRBV11-2 to TRBJ2-3; D not resolved. Trimming shortened V by 1 base and J by 3 bases, and 14 bases separated the two germline ends. Germline values: CDR1 SGHAT, CDR2 FQNNGV. CDR3 length equals 16 residues. The CDR3 region has the DNA TGTGCCAGCAGCTTAGTAGTTGGACGGGCGACAGATACGCAGTATTTT. As protein: CASSLVVGRATDTQYF.

A word on this clonotype: A much larger clone sits a single nucleotide away, making a read error possible. This sequence joins TRBV20-1 and TRBJ2-7; D tentatively reads TRBD1 or TRBD2 (7 bases each). The CDR3 contains 14 residues. Germline values: CDR1 DFQATT, CDR2 SNEGSKA (reference sequence). The CDR3 DNA follows: TGCAGTGGTAGCACAGGGGAGAGGGACTACAAGCAGTACTTC. Its protein is CSGSTGERDYKQYF.

This clonotype has more than one count but fewer than ten. A read error is possible here, since a much larger clone lies one base away. Without the conserved terminal phenylalanine or tryptophan, this CDR3 likely stems from a read error. This chain joins TRBV7-9 and TRBJ2-5; D remains unclear. The CDR3 runs to 13 residues. V was trimmed by 1 base and J by 5 bases, leaving 8 bases between them. Per germline, CDR1 SEHNR and CDR2 FQNEAQ (reference sequence). Written as DNA, the CDR3 is TGTGCCAGCAGCTTAGGGGGTTCGGAGACCCAGTACATC. Protein product: CASSLGGSETQYI.

This clonotype was seen just once. The junction shows a germline mismatch at one end, possibly a read error. The genes are TRBV10-3 and TRBJ2-1; D is unresolved. CDR1 ENHRY and CDR2 SYGVKD come from the germline V gene. This CDR3 is 14 amino acids long. The CDR3 sequence is CADQSASRCNEQFF. The CDR3 DNA is TGTGCCGACCAGAGCGCCTCAAGATGTAATGAGCAGTTCTTT.

Details on this clonotype: The germline gene is not matched at one end of the junction; a read error may be the cause. The chain couples TRBV11-1 to TRBJ2-3; D may correspond to TRBD1 or TRBD2 (5 bases each). This CDR3 contains 19 residues. The germline CDR1 and CDR2 sequences are SGHAT and FQDESV (reference sequence). The chain's CDR3 is CASSSGGSSVGAHTDMQYF. CDR3 in DNA: TGTGCTAGCAGCTCTGGGGGAAGCTCTGTTGGAGCCCACACAGATATGCAGTATTTT. Supplemented by reference TRBV11-1 and TRBJ2-3, the full variable domain reads EAEVAQSPRYKITEKSQAVAFWCDPISGHATLYWYRQILGQGPELLVQFQDESVVDDSQLPKDRFSAERLKGVDSTLKIQPAELGDSAMYLCASSSGGSSVGAHTDMQYFGPGTRLTVL.

As concerns this clonotype: A read error may account for a junction end that differs from germline. The rearrangement joins TRBV5-4 to TRBJ2-1, with 13 bases that match TRBD2. CDR3 length equals 17 residues. Looked up from germline, CDR1 is SGHNT and CDR2 is YYREEE (reference sequence). The CDR3 DNA follows: TGCGCCAGCAGCAGGACGACTAGCGGGAGGACATACAATGAGCAGTTCTTC. Translating it yields CASSRTTSGRTYNEQFF.

For this clonotype: Because it lacks the conserved phenylalanine or tryptophan at the end, this CDR3 is likely a read error. J is TRBJ2-7 and V is TRBV12-5, with TRBD1 matching 7 bases. The CDR3 has 18 residues. V gave up 2 bases and J gave up 6 bases; unmatched junction bases: 19. Looked up from germline, CDR1 is LGHNT and CDR2 is FRNRAP. The CDR3 DNA is TGTGCTAGTGGTTTGCCCCCTAGCCCGGGGACAGAGGAGTGCGAGCAGTACATC. As protein: CASGLPPSPGTEECEQYI.

Regarding this clonotype: Lacking the conserved final phenylalanine or tryptophan, this CDR3 likely reflects a read error. This rearrangement joins TRBV29-1 to TRBJ1-2; D is undetermined. CDR1 and CDR2 from the germline V gene are SQVTM and ANQGSEA. Trimming took off 6 bases at V and 4 bases at J, with 12 bases between the two ends. The length of the CDR3 is 12 residues. The CDR3 nucleotides read TGCAGCGTGGGGTACGATTCCTATGGCTACACCCTC. Translated: CSVGYDSYGYTL.

Points on this clonotype: Mismatch with germline at one junction end may stem from a read error. J is TRBJ1-1 and V is TRBV11-3; tentatively, D is TRBD1 (6 bases). Germline V lookup: CDR1 SGHNT, CDR2 YENEEA. The CDR3 has 13 amino acids. The CDR3 sequence: CASYLARGSQASF. Written as DNA, the CDR3 is TGTGCCAGCTACTTAGCAAGGGGGTCTCAAGCTTCCTTT.

With respect to this clonotype: The conserved phenylalanine or tryptophan is not found at the CDR3 terminus, so this likely reflects a read error. This chain joins TRBV6-5 and TRBJ2-1; D unclear. CDR1 is MNHEY and CDR2 is SVGAGI in the germline V gene. CDR3 length: 14 residues. The DNA of the CDR3 is TGCGCCAGCAGTTACCAGAATAGTTTTAATGAGCAGTTCCTC. Its translation is CASSYQNSFNEQFL.

At least ten counts were recorded for this clonotype. The chain uses TRBV4-2 and TRBJ2-1; D might be TRBD2 (6 bases). The V gene lost 2 bases and the J gene lost 5 bases, with 10 bases spanning the gap. Germline lookup yields CDR1 LGHNA and CDR2 YNFKEQ. The CDR3 consists of 14 residues. Here the CDR3 DNA reads TGTGCCAGCAGCCAAAGGGGACTTGACAATGAGCAGTTCTTC. It codes for CASSQRGLDNEQFF.

The chain employs TRBV29-1 and TRBJ1-1; 7 bases fit TRBD1. The V gene's germline CDR1 is SQVTM and CDR2 ANQGSEA. V shed 8 bases and J 0 bases; nucleotides not matched to a gene: 12. This CDR3 comprises 15 residues. CDR3 loop: CSTVVIGGLNTEAFF. The CDR3 DNA reads TGCAGCACCGTTGTTATAGGGGGCCTGAACACTGAAGCTTTCTTT.

Worth noting for this clonotype: Since a much larger clone is just one base distant, this may be a read error. The CDR3 reads CASSLSQDSPLHF. CDR3 DNA sequence: TGTGCCAGCAGTCTCTCTCAGGATTCACCCCTCCACTTT. This chain uses TRBV28 with TRBJ1-6, with D unclear. V shed 5 bases and J shed 8 bases, with 10 bases lying between them. Germline V gives CDR1 MDHEN, CDR2 SYDVKM. CDR3 length: 13 amino acids. The whole variable domain, remainder taken from reference TRBV28 and TRBJ1-6, is DVKVTQSSRYLVKRTGEKVFLECVQDMDHENMFWYRQDPGLGLRLIYFSYDVKMKEKGDIPEGYSVSREKKERFSLILESASTNQTSMYLCASSLSQDSPLHFGNGTRLTVT.

The V and J genes are TRBV6-2 or TRBV6-3 and TRBJ2-1; perhaps TRBD2 as D (5 bases). Per the germline V gene, CDR1 is MNHEY and CDR2 is SVGEGT. The V and J ends lost 5 bases and 12 bases respectively, with 14 bases between them. The length of the CDR3 is 12 residues. The CDR3 DNA sequence: TGTGCCAGCAGTGTGCGGGCCACGGGGCAGTTCTTC. Its translation: CASSVRATGQFF.

In regard to this clonotype: It is unclear where the CDR3 begins or ends on the DNA, so no DNA is shown, and the CDR3 is as TCRdb lists it. This rearrangement joins TRBV9 to TRBJ2-2; TRBD1 is taken as the D call from the table, unchecked against the DNA. Germline V gives CDR1 SGDLS, CDR2 YYNGEE. The CDR3 contains 14 residues when both ends are counted. The CDR3 sequence is CASSVGGGTGELVF.

Notes on this clonotype: At one boundary the junction diverges from the germline segment, which might be a read error. The rearrangement uses TRBV12-3 or TRBV12-4 and TRBJ2-7, with D hard to call. The CDR3 covers 13 residues. In nucleotides, the CDR3 is TGTGTCAGCAGTTTAGGGTTCTCCTACGACCAGTACTTC. Translating gives CVSSLGFSYDQYF.

This clonotype was detected only once. The junction shows a germline mismatch at one end, possibly a read error. J is TRBJ2-7 and V is TRBV4-2; 11 nucleotides match TRBD2. The CDR3 totals 15 residues. Germline values: CDR1 LGHNA, CDR2 YNFKEQ. The CDR3 coding sequence is TGTGCCAGCAGCAAAGATAGCGGGAGGGACAACAAGCAGTACTTC. This sequence encodes CASSKDSGRDNKQYF.

The chain employs TRBV6-6 and TRBJ1-2; D is unresolved. V was shortened by 10 bases and J by 2 bases, with 17 bases between the two germline ends. CDR3 length: 14 amino acids. CDR1 is MNHNY, CDR2 SVGAGI, per germline (reference sequence). The CDR3 region is CANTTGPWNYGYTF. DNA for the CDR3: TGTGCCAACACTACGGGTCCCTGGAACTATGGCTACACCTTC.

On this clonotype: It is likely a read error, because the conserved phenylalanine at the end of the CDR3 is missing. The V call is TRBV5-4, the J call TRBJ1-2; TRBD1 aligns across 7 bases. The V gene end was trimmed by 1 base and the J gene end by 9 bases; junction bases not matched to a gene: 9. CDR1 and CDR2 (germline): SGHNT, YYREEE (reference sequence). The CDR3 contains 14 residues. This chain's CDR3 is CASSLPGGAVSYTL. The CDR3 nucleotides are TGTGCCAGCAGCTTGCCAGGGGGGGCGGTAAGCTACACCTTG.